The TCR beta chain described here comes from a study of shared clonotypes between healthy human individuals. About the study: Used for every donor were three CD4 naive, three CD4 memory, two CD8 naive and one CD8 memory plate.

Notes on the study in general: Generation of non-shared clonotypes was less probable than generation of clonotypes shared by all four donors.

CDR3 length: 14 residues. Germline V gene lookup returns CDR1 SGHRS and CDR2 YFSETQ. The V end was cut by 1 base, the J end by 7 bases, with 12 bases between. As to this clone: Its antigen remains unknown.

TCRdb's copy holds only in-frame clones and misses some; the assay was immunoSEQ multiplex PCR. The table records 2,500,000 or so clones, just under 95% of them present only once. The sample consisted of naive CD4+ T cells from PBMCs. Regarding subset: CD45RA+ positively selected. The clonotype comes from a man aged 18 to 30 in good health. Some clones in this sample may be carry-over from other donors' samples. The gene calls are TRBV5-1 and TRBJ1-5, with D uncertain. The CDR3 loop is CASSLLGTNQPQHF. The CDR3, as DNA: TGCGCCAGCAGCTTGCTGGGAACCAACCAGCCCCAGCATTTT.